One sample yielded the 32 T cell receptor beta chains listed below, sequenced in a study of blood T cell repertoires in COVID-19. Some clones are missing from TCRdb's copy, which holds only in-frame ones; the method was immunoSEQ multiplex PCR. The top ten clones hold approximately 6% of a sample with 70,000 to 95,000 clones, 92% of them seen once. The sequenced material came from peripheral blood. The source is a woman aged 55 to 70 with active COVID-19.

This chain uses TRBV19 with TRBJ1-4, with D uncertain. CDR3 size: 15 residues. The V gene lost 3 bases and the J gene lost 3 bases, with 11 bases spanning the gap. CDR1 and CDR2 (germline): LNHDA, SQIVND (reference sequence). The CDR3 region is CASSMIGSANEKLFF. For the CDR3, the DNA is TGTGCCAGTAGTATGATCGGGTCGGCTAATGAAAAACTGTTTTTT.

The V and J genes are TRBV5-4 and TRBJ2-1; tentative D call: TRBD2 (5 bases). The CDR3 extends over 17 amino acids. Germline CDR1 reads SGHNT; CDR2 reads YYREEE (reference sequence). V lost 1 base and J lost 0, with 14 bases in between. The CDR3 region is CASSLRAGGRSYNEQFF. CDR3 DNA sequence: TGTGCCAGCAGCTTGAGGGCGGGCGGCCGCTCCTACAATGAGCAGTTCTTC.

The chain links TRBV6-5 to TRBJ2-5; no firm D call. The germline CDR1 and CDR2 sequences are MNHEY and SVGAGI. Trimming took 2 bases from V and 5 from J, leaving 18 bases between them. This CDR3 spans 16 amino acids. The CDR3 region has the DNA TGTGCCAGCAGTTACACCGAAAGAGACTCGCCTGAGACCCAGTACTTC. Translation gives CASSYTERDSPETQYF.

The chain joins TRBV30 to TRBJ2-7, with TRBD1 matching over 10 bases. The CDR3 is 14 residues long. CDR1 is GTSNPN, CDR2 SVGIG, per germline (reference sequence). V shed 4 bases and J 5 bases; nucleotides not matched to a gene: 8. The CDR3 region has the DNA TGTGCCTGGAATTCCGGGACAGGGGACGACGAGCAGTACTTC. Translating gives CAWNSGTGDDEQYF.

V is TRBV28 and J is TRBJ2-2, with 7 nucleotides matching TRBD1. V lost 5 bases to trimming and J lost 2 bases; unmatched junction nucleotides: 5. The CDR3 consists of 15 residues. Germline V lookup: CDR1 MDHEN, CDR2 SYDVKM. CDR3 loop: CASSTGTVNTGELFF. The CDR3 DNA is TGTGCCAGCAGTACAGGGACAGTCAACACCGGGGAGCTGTTTTTT.

The rearrangement links TRBV5-6 to TRBJ1-2, with 11 bases aligning to TRBD1. The CDR3 runs 14 residues. J was trimmed by 7 bases and V by 5 bases; bases with no gene match: 7. Germline-derived CDR1 and CDR2 are SGHDT and YYEEEE. CDR3 in DNA: TGTGCCAGCAGGGGGACAGGGGGATCGTCTGGCTACACCTTC. Translating it yields CASRGTGGSSGYTF. Variable domain in full (rest from reference TRBV5-6 and TRBJ1-2): DAGVTQSPTHLIKTRGQQVTLRCSPKSGHDTVSWYQQALGQGPQFIFQYYEEEERQRGNFPDRFSGHQFPNYSSELNVNALLLGDSALYLCASRGTGGSSGYTFGSGTRLTVV.

J is TRBJ2-7 and V is TRBV5-4, with D perhaps TRBD2 (5 bases). V lost 3 bases and J lost 4, with 8 bases in between. CDR1 and CDR2 from the germline V gene are SGHNT and YYREEE (reference sequence). The length of the CDR3 is 12 residues. DNA for the CDR3: TGTGCCAGCAGCTCTAGCCCGTACGAGCAGTACTTC. Its translation: CASSSSPYEQYF.

This chain joins TRBV28 and TRBJ1-1; D is possibly TRBD1 (6 bases). The CDR3 runs 15 residues. With 4 bases removed from V and 1 base from J, the gap between germline ends came to 13 bases. Germline CDR1 is MDHEN and CDR2 is SYDVKM. CDR3 region: CASSSSGQTNTEAFF. Here the CDR3 DNA reads TGTGCCAGCAGTTCCTCGGGACAAACGAACACTGAAGCTTTCTTT.

This chain links TRBV9 with TRBJ1-1; 8 positions match TRBD1. Germline loops: CDR1 SGDLS, CDR2 YYNGEE. CDR3 length: 15 residues. J was trimmed by 3 bases and V by 4 bases; bases with no gene match: 8. The DNA of the CDR3 is TGTGCCAGCAGCCGGACAGGGCGGCGGGACACTGAAGCTTTCTTT. It is translated as CASSRTGRRDTEAFF. Full variable domain (missing parts from reference TRBV9 and TRBJ1-1): DSGVTQTPKHLITATGQRVTLRCSPRSGDLSVYWYQQSLDQGLQFLIQYYNGEERAKGNILERFSAQQFPDLHSELNLSSLELGDSALYFCASSRTGRRDTEAFFGQGTRLTVV.

V gene TRBV28 combines with J gene TRBJ2-5; 9 nucleotides line up with TRBD2. Trimming cost V 5 bases and J 4 bases; bases outside gene matches: 11. The CDR3 is 16 amino acids. Looked up from germline, CDR1 is MDHEN and CDR2 is SYDVKM. CDR3 region: CASSPPRGGGGETQYF. CDR3 bases: TGTGCCAGCAGTCCCCCCCGCGGGGGGGGCGGAGAGACCCAGTACTTC.

The chain has TRBV5-6 and TRBJ1-5; 7 bases match TRBD1. V lost 1 base to trimming and J lost 6 bases; unmatched junction nucleotides: 7. The CDR3 loop spans 15 amino acids. Germline V gene data show CDR1 as SGHDT and CDR2 as YYEEEE. CDR3 amino acids: CASSLWRQGTQPQHF. In DNA, the CDR3 is TGTGCCAGCAGCTTGTGGAGACAGGGAACTCAGCCCCAGCATTTT.

The chain employs TRBV14 and TRBJ2-3, with a possible D match to TRBD1 (5 bases). Germline CDR1 is SGHDN and CDR2 is FVKESK. V gave up 4 bases and J gave up 1 base, with 6 bases separating them. The CDR3 runs to 13 residues. The CDR3 region is CASSPTGTDTQYF. The CDR3 DNA sequence: TGTGCCAGCAGCCCGACAGGCACAGATACGCAGTATTTT. Full variable domain (missing parts from reference TRBV14 and TRBJ2-3): EAGVTQFPSHSVIEKGQTVTLRCDPISGHDNLYWYRRVMGKEIKFLLHFVKESKQDESGMPNNRFLAERTGGTYSTLKVQPAELEDSGVYFCASSPTGTDTQYFGPGTRLTVL.

The CDR3 here is CASSYSKVTVDAYEQYF. DNA for the CDR3: TGTGCCAGCAGTTACTCGAAGGTAACAGTGGATGCCTACGAGCAGTACTTC. This chain connects TRBV6-2 or TRBV6-3 to TRBJ2-7; D remains unclear. CDR1 and CDR2 from the germline V gene are MNHEY and SVGEGT. V was pared by 0 bases and J by 2 bases, with 17 bases between. CDR3 size: 17 residues.

V is TRBV7-2 and J is TRBJ2-5, with D maybe TRBD2 (6 bases). This CDR3 region has 15 residues. CDR1 is SGHTA, CDR2 FQGNSA, per germline. The V end was cut by 0 bases, the J end by 2 bases, with 10 bases between. Written as DNA, the CDR3 is TGTGCCAGCAGCTTAGCGCGGGGAGTGCAAGAGACCCAGTACTTC. Residues: CASSLARGVQETQYF.

V and J are TRBV6-2 or TRBV6-3 and TRBJ1-2; D remains ambiguous. Germline V CDR1 and CDR2: MNHEY, SVGEGT. The CDR3 has 14 residues. V dropped 3 bases and J dropped 0 bases, with 8 bases sitting between them. The CDR3 loop reads CASSYSPTNYGYTF. The CDR3 coding sequence is TGTGCCAGCAGTTATAGTCCCACTAACTATGGCTACACCTTC.

This sequence joins TRBV2 and TRBJ2-5; 9 bases are shared with TRBD2. Unmatched junction bases numbered 4, after V lost 1 base and J lost 1 base. The CDR3 spans 16 residues. Germline V gives CDR1 SNHLY, CDR2 FYNNEI. CDR3 in DNA: TGTGCCAGCAGTGAAGGAGGCGGGAGGGTCCAAGAGACCCAGTACTTC. It specifies CASSEGGGRVQETQYF.

The rearrangement joins TRBV7-2 to TRBJ1-1, with D unclear. Germline lookup yields CDR1 SGHTA and CDR2 FQGNSA. V shed 4 bases and J shed 1 base, with 13 bases lying between them. The CDR3 loop spans 15 amino acids. CDR3 bases: TGTGCCAGCAGCTCCCAGCCGGGAGGGAACACTGAAGCTTTCTTT. Its translation: CASSSQPGGNTEAFF.

The chain employs TRBV5-1 and TRBJ2-7, with 7 bases that match TRBD1. V was clipped by 2 bases and J by 4 bases; unmatched bases: 6. This CDR3 has 14 amino acids. Germline CDR1 SGHRS, CDR2 YFSETQ. The CDR3 sequence is CASSFRDRSYEQYF. The CDR3 nucleotides read TGCGCCAGCAGCTTTAGGGACAGATCGTACGAGCAGTACTTC.

The chain has TRBV29-1 and TRBJ2-1, with TRBD2 identical over 9 bases. Trimming removed 7 bases from V and 6 bases from J; junction bases left unmatched: 4. The CDR3 runs 12 residues. Germline V gene lookup returns CDR1 SQVTM and CDR2 ANQGSEA. The CDR3 nucleotides read TGCAGCGGCACTAGCGGGTCCAATGAGCAGTTCTTC. It codes for CSGTSGSNEQFF.

The CDR3 DNA sequence: TGCGCCAGCAGCCAAGAACAGGGTACCTATGGCTACACCTTC. Translation gives CASSQEQGTYGYTF. This sequence joins TRBV4-3 and TRBJ1-2; weak D call: TRBD1 (6 bases). The CDR3 has 14 amino acids. Germline-derived CDR1 and CDR2 are LGHNA and YSLEER. V was cut by 0 bases and J by 4 bases, with 9 bases left in between.

The chain has TRBV25-1 and TRBJ2-2; TRBD2 might be the D (7 bases). This CDR3 region has 13 residues. The ends were cut back, 11 bases at V and 3 bases at J, with 13 bases in the middle. Germline V gene sequence: CDR1 MGHDK, CDR2 SYGVNS. The CDR3: CASTGRDTGELFF. As DNA, the CDR3 is TGTGCCTCAACAGGGAGGGACACCGGGGAGCTGTTTTTT.

The gene calls are TRBV2 and TRBJ2-3, with TRBD2 matching 12 bases. This CDR3 is 16 amino acids long. CDR1 and CDR2 (germline): SNHLY, FYNNEI. V shed 7 bases, J shed 2 bases, and the junction held 7 bases outside the gene matches. CDR3 region: CASKPSGRVTTDTQYF. CDR3 bases: TGTGCCAGCAAACCTAGCGGGAGGGTAACCACAGATACGCAGTATTTT.

This chain joins TRBV5-1 and TRBJ2-5; 9 positions match TRBD1. V dropped 4 bases and J dropped 5; count of bases not matched to a gene: 6. Germline loops: CDR1 SGHRS, CDR2 YFSETQ. This CDR3 has 14 amino acids. As DNA, the CDR3 is TGCGCCAGCAGCGCGGGACAGGGTGGCGAGACCCAGTACTTC. This codes for CASSAGQGGETQYF.

The chain has TRBV3-1 (or the pseudogene TRBV3-2) and TRBJ2-7, with 13 bases that match TRBD2. The junction had 10 bases not matched to a gene; V was cut back by 4 bases and J by 4 bases. Germline assignment: CDR1 LGHDT and CDR2 YNNKEL (reference sequence). The CDR3 has 17 amino acids. Written as DNA, the CDR3 is TGTGCCAGCAGCCCGTATCTGACTAGCGGGAGGTCTTACGAGCAGTACTTC. This sequence encodes CASSPYLTSGRSYEQYF.

The V gene is TRBV2, the J gene TRBJ2-1; 13 bases map to TRBD2. From germline, CDR1 is SNHLY and CDR2 FYNNEI. Trimming took 5 bases from V and 4 from J; bases not matched to a gene: 5. The CDR3 has 16 amino acids. CDR3 coding DNA: TGTGCCAGCAGTCGGACTAGCGGGAGTGGGTACAATGAGCAGTTCTTC. Its translation is CASSRTSGSGYNEQFF.

The chain couples TRBV28 to TRBJ1-5, with TRBD1 matching 11 bases. The CDR3 length is 15 residues. Germline V gives CDR1 MDHEN, CDR2 SYDVKM. The V and J ends lost 6 bases and 11 bases, in that order; junction bases with no gene match: 12. In DNA form, the CDR3 reads TGTGCCAGCAGACCTGGGACAGGGGGAATCTCGTCCCAGCATTTT. It encodes CASRPGTGGISSQHF.

The V gene is TRBV5-3, the J gene TRBJ2-2, with 10 bases lining up with TRBD2. TRBV5-3 is annotated as an ORF whose role is uncertain. V shed 4 bases, J shed 6 bases, and the junction held 18 bases outside the gene matches. The CDR3 runs to 19 residues. The CDR3 region is CARSPGTGGLAGDPGELFF. The CDR3 DNA reads as TGTGCCAGAAGCCCCGGGACAGGAGGGCTAGCGGGAGACCCCGGGGAGCTGTTTTTT.

The V gene is TRBV7-2, the J gene TRBJ1-4; TRBD1 might be the D (5 bases). V dropped 5 bases and J dropped 1 base, with 11 bases sitting between them. The CDR3 runs 15 residues. Germline CDR1 reads SGHTA; CDR2 reads FQGNSA. CDR3 loop: CASSLGGITNEKLFF. CDR3 DNA sequence: TGTGCCAGCAGCCTTGGGGGGATAACTAATGAAAAACTGTTTTTT.

This clone was observed a few times. The chain recombines TRBV10-3 with TRBJ1-1, with D maybe TRBD1 (6 bases). Between the trimmed V and J ends, which lost 5 bases and 5 bases, there was a span of 15 bases. The CDR3 covers 14 residues. The germline CDR1 and CDR2 sequences are ENHRY and SYGVKD. CDR3 DNA: TGTGCCATCAGTACCGGGACAAGCTTTACTGAAGCTTTCTTT. Residues: CAISTGTSFTEAFF.

The gene calls are TRBV7-3 and TRBJ2-1; D unresolved. CDR1 SGHTA and CDR2 FQGTGA come from the germline V gene. CDR3 length: 11 residues. Trimming pared 5 bases from V and 4 bases from J, leaving 3 bases between. CDR3 sequence (DNA): TGTGCCAGCAGCCCATACAATGAGCAGTTCTTC. Its translation: CASSPYNEQFF.

The rearrangement links TRBV11-3 to TRBJ2-1; 9 nucleotides align to TRBD2. V lost 7 bases to trimming and J lost 9 bases; unmatched junction nucleotides: 10. Per germline, CDR1 SGHNT and CDR2 YENEEA. This CDR3 contains 14 residues. The CDR3 bases are TGTGCCAGCACCGGGACTAGCATTCGGGCTGAGCAGTTCTTC. This gives the protein CASTGTSIRAEQFF.

The rearrangement uses TRBV7-3 and TRBJ2-1; 10 bases match TRBD2. V was pared by 5 bases and J by 3 bases, with 10 bases of the junction left unmatched. Per the germline V gene, CDR1 is SGHTA and CDR2 is FQGTGA. The CDR3 has 17 residues. CDR3 sequence: CASSHLSGRAYYNEQFF. The CDR3 nucleotides read TGTGCCAGCAGCCATTTAAGCGGGAGGGCCTACTACAATGAGCAGTTCTTC. The complete variable domain, with remaining parts taken from reference TRBV7-3 and TRBJ2-1, reads GAGVSQTPSNKVTEKGKYVELRCDPISGHTALYWYRQSLGQGPEFLIYFQGTGAADDSGLPNDRFFAVRPEGSVSTLKIQRTERGDSAVYLCASSHLSGRAYYNEQFFGPGTRLTVL.